The clone carrying this TCR beta chain was counted once. Its antigen is not identified. These data come from a study of T cells in Graves' hyperthyroidism and ophthalmopathy. Germline loops: CDR1 MNHEY, CDR2 SVGEGT. This CDR3 has 14 amino acids. The V segment lost 7 bases and the J segment 9 bases; nucleotides outside the gene matches: 12. Study-wide points: Blood shared most expanded thyroid clonotypes above 0.001.

RNA transcripts provided the source from which TCR beta CDR3 regions were amplified. When the TCR CDR3 underwent first-round RT-PCR, the HTBI primer set was used. TCRdb itself ran the multiplex PCR reads through MiXCR, one entry per CDR3 protein. The table records 600,000 or so distinct CDR3 sequences, around 15% of them present only once. Uncontrolled infection, other autoimmune disease, pregnancy or lactation excluded patients. Diagnostic decisions used clinical symptoms, serum thyroxine and TRAb, thyroid ultrasound and orbital computed tomography. The gene calls are TRBV6-2 or TRBV6-3 and TRBJ1-5, with 7 bases lining up with TRBD1. This sequence was found in a young woman with Graves' hyperthyroidism. Sequenced input: blood. The CDR3 loop is CASNRGQAEMPQHF. As DNA, the CDR3 is TGTGCCAGCAATCGTGGACAGGCGGAGATGCCCCAGCATTTT.